What follows are 29 T cell receptor beta chains derived from one specimen sequenced in a study of T cells in women clearing cervical HPV infection. The repertoire was sequenced with immunoSEQ multiplex PCR; TCRdb's copy has only in-frame clones and lacks some. The sample features 25,000 to 35,000 clones, with 17% in its top ten. Sequenced sample: blood buffy coat. The receptor source for this set is a woman aged 18-70 years with a cervical HPV16 infection that either progressed to CIN3+ or cleared (not recorded which).

CDR3 protein: CASSYLSGMPHNEQFF. The sequenced CDR3 bases are TGTGCCAGCAGTTACCTCAGCGGGATGCCTCACAATGAG. V usage is TRBV6-2 or TRBV6-3 and J usage is TRBJ2-1, with 7 bases fitting TRBD2. Sequencing ends 3 residues short of the CDR3 end; the germline J gene provides the rest. J lost 5 bases, V lost 2 bases, and 9 bases had no gene match. The germline gives CDR1 MNHEY, CDR2 SVGEGT. The CDR3 totals 16 residues.

For this clone: The CDR3 extends 3 residues past the end of the read, so its final part is completed from the germline J gene. The V gene is TRBV7-9, the J gene TRBJ2-1; 7 bases match TRBD2. Losses at the gene ends were 5 bases for V and 7 bases for J; bases not matched to a gene: 5. The CDR3 contains 13 residues. Germline V gene data show CDR1 as SEHNR and CDR2 as FQNEAQ (reference sequence). The CDR3 DNA, read in part, is TGTGCCAGCAGCCACCGGACTAGGAATGAG. Protein product: CASSHRTRNE. The whole CDR3 sequence is CASSHRTRNEQFF.

As concerns this clone: The read ends 3 residues before the CDR3 terminus; that terminus is restored from the germline J gene. The identical CDR3 is also encoded by other nucleotide sequences in the sample. The chain has TRBV7-2 and TRBJ1-3; D is uncertain. Germline-derived CDR1 and CDR2 are SGHTA and FQGNSA. This CDR3 has 16 amino acids. V was shortened by 0 bases and J by 0 bases, with 9 bases between the two germline ends. The CDR3 reads CASSLATSRSGNTIYF. The CDR3 bases that were read are TGTGCCAGCAGCTTAGCGACATCGCGCTCTGGAAACACC.

Regarding this clone: The read ends 3 residues early relative to the CDR3; the germline J gene fills the gap. The chain carries TRBV20-1 and TRBJ1-2; the D is unclear. Germline V gene data show CDR1 as DFQATT and CDR2 as SNEGSKA (reference sequence). V was cut by 3 bases and J by 2 bases, with 19 bases left in between. This CDR3 has 16 amino acids. The CDR3 sequence: CSARPSGRIENYGYTF. The sequenced CDR3 bases are TGCAGTGCTAGGCCTTCGGGGAGAATTGAGAACTATGGC.

About this clone: The sequenced fragment ends 3 residues before the CDR3 boundary, so the rest is inferred from the germline J gene. The V gene is TRBV19, the J gene TRBJ1-1; 7 nucleotides match TRBD1. Germline trimming cut 5 bases from V and 1 base from J; bases unmatched to any gene: 10. The CDR3 extends over 16 amino acids. Germline V gene sequence: CDR1 LNHDA, CDR2 SQIVND (reference sequence). This CDR3 is CASSPRQGSANTEAFF. CDR3 bases read: TGTGCCAGTAGTCCACGACAGGGTTCGGCGAACACTGAA.

Worth noting for this clone: Read coverage stops 3 residues before the CDR3 terminus; the germline J gene supplies the remainder. This chain connects TRBV7-3 to TRBJ2-3, with a tentative D call TRBD2 (7 bases). The CDR3 covers 15 residues. Germline V CDR1 and CDR2: SGHTA, FQGTGA. CDR3 in amino acids: CASSPIGGQGETQYF. The sequenced part of the CDR3 DNA is TGTGCCAGCAGCCCCATCGGGGGGCAGGGAGAGACG.

On this clone: Read sequence stops 3 residues before the CDR3 end, and the germline J gene provides the missing end. The chain couples TRBV9 to TRBJ2-1; tentative D call: TRBD2 (5 bases). The CDR3 sequence is 12 residues long. Germline loops: CDR1 SGDLS, CDR2 YYNGEE. Trimming took 5 bases from V and 9 from J, leaving 12 bases between them. Partial CDR3 DNA: TGTGCCAGCAGTCCCCAACGGGGTGAG. Translating gives CASSPQRGE. The entire CDR3 protein is CASSPQRGEQFF.

By frequency, this clone is medium-sized. The missing CDR3 end, 3 residues past where the read stops, is filled in from the germline J gene. The chain joins TRBV7-1 to TRBJ2-4; 9 bases line up with TRBD2. TRBV7-1 is flagged as an ORF with uncertain function. The CDR3 runs 20 residues. The sequenced CDR3 bases are TGTGCCAGCAGCTCCCCCCAGGCTAGCGGGATACTATCTCGTAAAGAGACT. Translating it yields CASSSPQASGILSRKET. The complete CDR3 reads CASSSPQASGILSRKETQYF.

About this clone itself: The CDR3 end falls 3 residues outside the read, so it is completed with the germline J gene. This chain uses TRBV6-2 or TRBV6-3 with TRBJ2-7, with TRBD1 matching 8 bases. V lost 2 bases and J lost 2; bases outside the gene matches: 11. The CDR3 runs 17 residues. The germline gives CDR1 MNHEY, CDR2 SVGEGT. CDR3 residues: CASSYPLEGQGTYEQYF. CDR3 bases read: TGTGCCAGCAGTTACCCTCTCGAAGGACAGGGAACCTACGAG.

To note about this clone: A junction end diverges from the germline sequence, so it may reflect a read error. The read terminates 3 residues ahead of where the CDR3 ends, so the germline J gene completes it. The chain links TRBV2 to TRBJ1-2; D is unclear. The length of the CDR3 is 13 residues. Germline V gives CDR1 SNHLY, CDR2 FYNNEI. The CDR3 is CASSEGYVYDYTF. CDR3 DNA (partial): TGTGCCAGCAGTGAAGGTTATGTCTATGAC.

Concerning this clone: The read halts 3 residues ahead of the CDR3 end, with the missing end drawn from the germline J gene. The V and J genes are TRBV18 and TRBJ1-1, with D possibly TRBD1 on 5 matching bases. There are 14 residues in the CDR3. Trimming shortened V by 3 bases and J by 0 bases, and 8 bases separated the two germline ends. Germline V lookup: CDR1 KGHSH, CDR2 LQKENI. CDR3 sequence: CASSPGGVNTEAFF. The sequenced part of the CDR3 DNA is TGTGCCAGCTCACCGGGGGGGGTGAACACTGAA.

The part of the CDR3 DNA that was read is TGCAGTGCACCAGTCCTGACTAGCGGGGGGAGCTACGAG. It codes for CSAPVLTSGGSYE. The whole CDR3 region reads CSAPVLTSGGSYEQYF. This chain connects TRBV20-1 to TRBJ2-7; the match to TRBD2 covers 13 bases. From the germline J gene comes the end of the CDR3, since the read stops 3 residues before it. In germline, CDR1 is DFQATT, CDR2 SNEGSKA (reference sequence). J lost 3 bases, V lost 6 bases, and 11 bases had no gene match. CDR3 size: 16 residues.

CDR3 DNA, as far as it was read: TGTGCCAGTAGTATGTCGAGGGGCTCTAATGAAAAA. This encodes CASSMSRGSNEK. The entire CDR3 sequence reads CASSMSRGSNEKLFF. V is TRBV19 and J is TRBJ1-4; D might be TRBD1 (5 bases). With the read ending 3 residues before the CDR3 end, the germline J gene is used to fill in that end. From germline, CDR1 is LNHDA and CDR2 SQIVND (reference sequence). This CDR3 is built from 15 residues. V was cut by 3 bases and J by 3 bases, with 11 bases left in between. Complete variable domain (other parts from reference TRBV19 and TRBJ1-4): DGGITQSPKYLFRKEGQNVTLSCEQNLNHDAMYWYRQDPGQGLRLIYYSQIVNDFQKGDIAEGYSVSREKKESFPLTVTSAQKNPTAFYLCASSMSRGSNEKLFFGSGTQLSVL.

In the case of this clone: The read stops 3 residues short of the end of the CDR3; the missing end is completed from the germline J gene. The rearrangement uses TRBV15 and TRBJ2-7; 9 bases line up with TRBD2. Trimming cost V 9 bases and J 3 bases; bases outside gene matches: 9. Germline-derived CDR1 and CDR2 are LNHNV and YYDKDF (reference sequence). CDR3 length: 14 residues. CDR3 DNA, as far as it was read: TGTGCCACTTCGACCTTTAGCGGGAGCTACGAG. Protein: CATSTFSGSYE. The whole CDR3 is CATSTFSGSYEQYF.

Note on this clone: The read ends 3 residues early relative to the CDR3; the germline J gene fills the gap. V and J are TRBV7-8 and TRBJ2-3; tentatively, D is TRBD1 (6 bases). Germline V gene sequence: CDR1 SGHVS, CDR2 FQNEAQ. The CDR3 is made up of 15 amino acids. V was clipped by 2 bases and J by 3 bases, with 12 bases between them. CDR3 protein: CASSLWTDQTDTQYF. CDR3 DNA, as far as it was read: TGTGCCAGCAGCTTATGGACAGACCAAACAGATACG. Variable domain in full (rest from reference TRBV7-8 and TRBJ2-3): GAGVSQSPRYKVAKRGQDVALRCDPISGHVSLFWYQQALGQGPEFLTYFQNEAQLDKSGLPSDRFFAERPEGSVSTLKIQRTQQEDSAVYLCASSLWTDQTDTQYFGPGTRLTVL.

As to this clone: The read terminates 3 residues before the CDR3 end, so the remaining end is supplied by the germline J gene. J is TRBJ2-1 and V is TRBV12-3 or TRBV12-4, with TRBD2 identical over 9 bases. CDR3 size: 16 residues. After removal of 6 bases from V and 0 bases from J, the junction contained 6 bases not matched to a gene. CDR3 in amino acids: CASRASGTSSYNEQFF. Partial CDR3 DNA: TGTGCCAGCAGGGCTAGCGGGACGAGCTCCTACAATGAG.

The chain's CDR3 is CASTPTTGGYTEAFF. Partial CDR3 DNA: TGTGCCAGCACCCCAACTACAGGGGGTTACACTGAA. The chain carries TRBV13 and TRBJ1-1; TRBD1 matches 8 bases. Read sequence stops 3 residues before the CDR3 end, and the germline J gene provides the missing end. Trimming at V came to 7 bases and at J to 3 bases, leaving 10 bases not matched to a gene. The CDR3 spans 15 residues. CDR1 is PRHDT and CDR2 is FYEKMQ in the germline V gene (reference sequence). Drawing the rest from reference TRBV13 and TRBJ1-1, the complete variable domain is AAGVIQSPRHLIKEKRETATLKCYPIPRHDTVYWYQQGPGQDPQFLISFYEKMQSDKGSIPDRFSAQQFSDYHSELNMSSLELGDSALYFCASTPTTGGYTEAFFGQGTRLTVV.

This clone is deemed medium-sized by its frequency. A read error may account for a junction end that differs from germline. The read falls 3 residues short of the CDR3 end, and the missing part is taken from the germline J gene. The chain couples TRBV4-2 to TRBJ2-2, with 12 bases that match TRBD2. The length of the CDR3 is 16 residues. CDR1 is LGHNA and CDR2 is YNFKEQ in the germline V gene. CDR3 amino acids: CASSQRLAGDTGELFF. Incomplete CDR3 DNA: TGCGCCAGCAGCCAGCGACTAGCGGGGGACACCGGGGAG.

Remarks on this clone: Read data end 3 residues before the CDR3 end; the end is taken from the germline J gene. The chain carries TRBV7-2 and TRBJ2-3, with a weak D call TRBD2 (6 bases). CDR1 and CDR2 (germline): SGHTA, FQGNSA. V was pared by 0 bases and J by 1 base, with 11 bases between. The CDR3 has 16 residues. This CDR3 reads CASSLATSTRTDTQYF. CDR3 DNA, as far as it was read: TGTGCCAGCAGCTTAGCCACTAGCACCCGCACAGATACG. Full variable domain (remainder filled in from reference TRBV7-2 and TRBJ2-3): GAGVSQSPSNKVTEKGKDVELRCDPISGHTALYWYRQSLGQGLEFLIYFQGNSAPDKSGLPSDRFSAERTGGSVSTLTIQRTQQEDSAVYLCASSLATSTRTDTQYFGPGTRLTVL.

For this clone: The read ends 3 residues early relative to the CDR3; the germline J gene fills the gap. This chain links TRBV5-1 with TRBJ1-4; a possible D gene is TRBD1 (5 bases). Trimming removed 0 bases from V and 3 bases from J, with 12 bases in between. Per germline, CDR1 SGHRS and CDR2 YFSETQ. The CDR3 covers 16 residues. CDR3 DNA (partial): TGCGCCAGCAGCTTGGAAATGGGGGGGTCTAATGAAAAA. It encodes CASSLEMGGSNEK. The whole CDR3 sequence is CASSLEMGGSNEKLFF.

For this clone: The sequence runs out 3 residues before the end of the CDR3; the remainder is reconstructed from the germline J gene. V usage is TRBV7-9 and J usage is TRBJ2-5, with 8 bases lining up with TRBD1. Germline assignment: CDR1 SEHNR and CDR2 FQNEAQ (reference sequence). The CDR3 runs to 15 residues. Trimming removed 6 bases from V and 4 bases from J; junction bases left unmatched: 10. CDR3 DNA (partial): TGTGCCAGCAGTTCAACAGGGGGTCCTGGAGAGACC. Translation: CASSSTGGPGET. The complete CDR3 sequence is CASSSTGGPGETQYF.

Worth noting for this clone: From the germline J gene comes the end of the CDR3, since the read stops 3 residues before it. The genes are TRBV5-1 and TRBJ2-5; D possibly corresponds to TRBD2 (5 bases). V dropped 2 bases and J dropped 7 bases, with 12 bases sitting between them. The CDR3 extends over 13 amino acids. In germline, CDR1 is SGHRS, CDR2 YFSETQ. CDR3 sequence reads: CASSFRGEGTQYF. CDR3 bases read: TGCGCCAGCAGCTTCCGGGGTGAGGGGACC.

Details on this clone: The CDR3 end is not reached by the read, which stops 3 residues before it; the germline J gene fills it in. V usage is TRBV23-1 and J usage is TRBJ2-1; 7 nucleotides align to TRBD2. TRBV23-1 is an open reading frame whose function is uncertain. The CDR3 totals 15 residues. J lost 6 bases, V lost 0 bases, and 5 bases had no gene match. The CDR3 sequence is CASSQSQPGGNEQFF. The sequenced CDR3 bases are TGCGCCAGCAGTCAATCACAGCCGGGGGGCAATGAG.

The covered CDR3 bases are TGTGCCAGCAGCTTCTGGGACAGTCCCTACGAG. Its protein is CASSFWDSPYE. The full CDR3 protein reads CASSFWDSPYEQYF. The V gene is TRBV11-3, the J gene TRBJ2-7, with TRBD1 matching over 7 bases. The CDR3 goes on 3 residues after the read ends, and that part is filled in from the germline J gene. The CDR3 spans 14 residues. Per the germline V gene, CDR1 is SGHNT and CDR2 is YENEEA. The J segment lost 2 bases and the V segment lost 3 bases, leaving 4 bases of the junction unmatched.

Regarding this clone: Read coverage stops 3 residues before the CDR3 terminus; the germline J gene supplies the remainder. V gene TRBV18 combines with J gene TRBJ1-4; tentatively, D is TRBD1 (5 bases). CDR3 size: 15 residues. Germline V lookup: CDR1 KGHSH, CDR2 LQKENI. The V end was cut by 4 bases, the J end by 3 bases, with 12 bases between. CDR3 bases read: TGTGCCAGCTCACAGTCGACAGAAGCTAATGAAAAA. Its translation: CASSQSTEANEK. The whole CDR3 reads CASSQSTEANEKLFF.

As for this clone: The read halts 3 residues ahead of the CDR3 end, with the missing end drawn from the germline J gene. The V call is TRBV20-1, the J call TRBJ1-5; weak D call: TRBD1 (6 bases). The CDR3 totals 13 residues. Per germline, CDR1 DFQATT and CDR2 SNEGSKA (reference sequence). Between the trimmed V and J ends, which lost 2 bases and 5 bases, there was a span of 10 bases. Partial CDR3 DNA: TGCAGTGCTAGATACGGGACACATCAGCCC. Residues: CSARYGTHQP. The full CDR3 protein reads CSARYGTHQPQHF.

As regards this clone: The read ends 3 residues early relative to the CDR3; the germline J gene fills the gap. The J gene is TRBJ1-1, the V gene TRBV7-2, with D possibly being TRBD1 (6 bases). The germline CDR1 and CDR2 sequences are SGHTA and FQGNSA. The CDR3 consists of 14 residues. CDR3 bases read: TGTGCCAGCAGCCCCGACAGGTTCACAGATACG. Its protein is CASSPDRFTDT. In full, the CDR3 is CASSPDRFTDTAFF.

Remarks on this clone: With the read ending 3 residues before the CDR3 end, the germline J gene is used to fill in that end. V usage is TRBV20-1 and J usage is TRBJ1-2, with D tentatively TRBD1 (5 bases). CDR3 length: 14 residues. The germline V gene encodes CDR1 DFQATT and CDR2 SNEGSKA (reference sequence). The CDR3 loop is CSATSRSQNRGYTF. The covered CDR3 bases are TGCAGTGCTACATCGAGGAGTCAGAACAGGGGC.

The CDR3 protein is CAWSRDRGRLVAEAFF. CDR3 DNA (partial): TGTGCCTGGAGCCGGGACAGGGGGCGTCTAGTTGCTGAA. The chain employs TRBV30 and TRBJ1-1; 12 bases align to TRBD1. The read halts 3 residues ahead of the CDR3 end, with the missing end drawn from the germline J gene. V shed 3 bases and J 6 bases; nucleotides not matched to a gene: 11. In germline, CDR1 is GTSNPN, CDR2 SVGIG (reference sequence). The CDR3 spans 16 residues.